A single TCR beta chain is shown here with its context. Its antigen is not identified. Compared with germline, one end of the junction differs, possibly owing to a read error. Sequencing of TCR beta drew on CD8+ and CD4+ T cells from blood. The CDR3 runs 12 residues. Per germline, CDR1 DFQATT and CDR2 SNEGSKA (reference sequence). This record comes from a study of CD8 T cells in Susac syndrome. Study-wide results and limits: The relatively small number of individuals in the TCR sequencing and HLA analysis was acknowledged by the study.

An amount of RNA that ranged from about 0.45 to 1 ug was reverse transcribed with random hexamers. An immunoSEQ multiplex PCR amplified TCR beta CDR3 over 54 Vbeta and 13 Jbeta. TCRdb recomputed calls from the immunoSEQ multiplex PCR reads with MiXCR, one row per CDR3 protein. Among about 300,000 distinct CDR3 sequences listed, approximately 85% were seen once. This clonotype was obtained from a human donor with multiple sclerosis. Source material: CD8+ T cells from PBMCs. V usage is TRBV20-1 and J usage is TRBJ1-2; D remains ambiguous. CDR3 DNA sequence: TGCGGTGCTAGAGCCCGGGACTATGGCTACACCTTC. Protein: CGARARDYGYTF.